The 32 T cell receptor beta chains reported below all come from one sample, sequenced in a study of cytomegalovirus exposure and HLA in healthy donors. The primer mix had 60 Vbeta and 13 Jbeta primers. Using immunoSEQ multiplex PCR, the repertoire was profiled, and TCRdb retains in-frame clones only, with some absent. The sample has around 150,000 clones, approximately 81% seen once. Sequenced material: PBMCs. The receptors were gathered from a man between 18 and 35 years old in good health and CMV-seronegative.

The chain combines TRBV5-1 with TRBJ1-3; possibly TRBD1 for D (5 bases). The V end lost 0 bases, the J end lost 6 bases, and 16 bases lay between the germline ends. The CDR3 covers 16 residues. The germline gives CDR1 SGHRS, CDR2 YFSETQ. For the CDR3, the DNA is TGCGCCAGCAGCTTGGTCGTGGGCCGGGGGGAAAACACCATATATTTT. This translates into CASSLVVGRGENTIYF.

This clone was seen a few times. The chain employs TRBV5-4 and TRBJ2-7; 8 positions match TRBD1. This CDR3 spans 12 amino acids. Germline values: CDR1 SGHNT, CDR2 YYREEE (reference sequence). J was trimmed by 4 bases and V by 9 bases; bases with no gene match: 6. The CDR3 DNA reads TGTGCCACCCAGGGGGCAGGTTACGAGCAGTACTTC. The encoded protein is CATQGAGYEQYF.

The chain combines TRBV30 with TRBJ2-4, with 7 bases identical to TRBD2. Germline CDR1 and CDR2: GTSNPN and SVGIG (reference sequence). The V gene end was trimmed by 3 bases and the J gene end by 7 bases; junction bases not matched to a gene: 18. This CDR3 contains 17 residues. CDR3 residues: CAWSPSSGRGFVNIQYF. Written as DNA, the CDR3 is TGTGCCTGGAGCCCTTCTAGCGGAAGAGGGTTCGTGAACATTCAGTACTTC. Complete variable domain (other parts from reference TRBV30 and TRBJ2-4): SQTIHQWPATLVQPVGSPLSLECTVEGTSNPNLYWYRQAAGRGLQLLFYSVGIGQISSEVPQNLSASRPQDRQFILSSKKLLLSDSGFYLCAWSPSSGRGFVNIQYFGAGTRLSVL.

CDR3 protein: CASSQDPGLLDEQFF. DNA of the CDR3: TGCGCCAGCAGCCAAGACCCGGGACTACTCGATGAGCAGTTCTTC. The rearrangement uses TRBV4-3 and TRBJ2-1; 7 bases agree with TRBD2. The length of the CDR3 is 15 residues. Losses at the gene ends were 0 bases for V and 8 bases for J; bases not matched to a gene: 7. Germline CDR1 and CDR2: LGHNA and YSLEER.

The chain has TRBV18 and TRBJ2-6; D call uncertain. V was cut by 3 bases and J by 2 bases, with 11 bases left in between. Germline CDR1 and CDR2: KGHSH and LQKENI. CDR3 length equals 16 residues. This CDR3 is CASSPTFRTGANVLTF. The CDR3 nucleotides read TGTGCCAGCTCACCGACTTTCCGGACTGGGGCCAACGTCCTGACTTTC.

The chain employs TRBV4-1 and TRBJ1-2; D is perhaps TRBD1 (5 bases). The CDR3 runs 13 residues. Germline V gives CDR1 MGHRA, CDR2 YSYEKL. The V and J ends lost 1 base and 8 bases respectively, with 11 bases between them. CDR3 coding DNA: TGCGCCAGCAGCCAAGCGGGGGTCGAGGGCTACACCTTC. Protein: CASSQAGVEGYTF.

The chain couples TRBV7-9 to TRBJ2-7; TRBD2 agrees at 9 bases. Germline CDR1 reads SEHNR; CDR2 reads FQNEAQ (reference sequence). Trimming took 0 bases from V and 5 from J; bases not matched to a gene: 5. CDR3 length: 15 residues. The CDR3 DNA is TGTGCCAGCAGCTTAGCAGGGCGGGAGGGCGACGAGCAGTACTTC. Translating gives CASSLAGREGDEQYF.

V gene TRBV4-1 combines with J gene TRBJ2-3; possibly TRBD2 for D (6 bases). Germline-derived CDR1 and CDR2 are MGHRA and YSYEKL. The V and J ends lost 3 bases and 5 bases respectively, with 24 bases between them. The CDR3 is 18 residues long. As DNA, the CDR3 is TGCGCCAGCAGCCATCCTTTCGGGGGTCGAAAGGCGGGAGATACGCAGTATTTT. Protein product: CASSHPFGGRKAGDTQYF.

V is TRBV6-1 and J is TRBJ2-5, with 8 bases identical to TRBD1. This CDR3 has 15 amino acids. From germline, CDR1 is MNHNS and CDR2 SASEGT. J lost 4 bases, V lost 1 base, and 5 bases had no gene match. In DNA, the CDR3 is TGTGCCAGCAGTGAAGAAGGACAGGGAGTAGAGACCCAGTACTTC. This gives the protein CASSEEGQGVETQYF.

The CDR3 region is CASSVGQGDRGEQYF. CDR3 in DNA: TGTGCCAGCAGCGTGGGACAGGGAGATCGTGGGGAGCAGTACTTC. J is TRBJ2-7 and V is TRBV9; 9 bases line up with TRBD1. Unmatched junction bases numbered 10, after V lost 2 bases and J lost 7 bases. CDR1 and CDR2 from the germline V gene are SGDLS and YYNGEE. This CDR3 has 15 amino acids.

The CDR3 sequence: CASTGAGGSYNEQFF. CDR3 nucleotide sequence: TGTGCCAGCACGGGGGCGGGGGGATCCTACAATGAGCAGTTCTTC. The chain carries TRBV28 and TRBJ2-1; 8 nucleotides agree with TRBD2. The germline V gene has CDR1 MDHEN and CDR2 SYDVKM. Germline trimming cut 7 bases from V and 1 base from J; bases unmatched to any gene: 6. The CDR3 has 15 residues.

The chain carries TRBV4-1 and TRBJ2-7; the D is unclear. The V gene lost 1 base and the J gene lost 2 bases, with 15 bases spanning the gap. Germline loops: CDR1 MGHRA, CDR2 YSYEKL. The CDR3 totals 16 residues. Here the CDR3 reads CASSQAPAASPYEQYF. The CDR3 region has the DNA TGCGCCAGCAGCCAAGCCCCGGCGGCCTCCCCCTACGAGCAGTACTTC.

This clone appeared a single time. The CDR3: CASSSAASNQPQHF. The CDR3, as DNA: TGTGCCAGCAGCTCGGCGGCTAGCAATCAGCCCCAGCATTTT. V is TRBV7-9 and J is TRBJ1-5; D gene ambiguous. The V end was cut by 4 bases, the J end by 0 bases, with 7 bases between. CDR1 and CDR2 (germline): SEHNR, FQNEAQ (reference sequence). This CDR3 contains 14 residues. Supplemented by reference TRBV7-9 and TRBJ1-5, the full variable domain reads DTGVSQNPRHKITKRGQNVTFRCDPISEHNRLYWYRQTLGQGPEFLTYFQNEAQLEKSRLLSDRFSAERPKGSFSTLEIQRTEQGDSAMYLCASSSAASNQPQHFGDGTRLSIL.

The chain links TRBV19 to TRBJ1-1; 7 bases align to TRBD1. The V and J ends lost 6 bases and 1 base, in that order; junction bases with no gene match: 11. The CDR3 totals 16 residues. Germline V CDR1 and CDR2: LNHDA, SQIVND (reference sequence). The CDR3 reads CASRERQGGWNTEAFF. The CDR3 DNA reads TGTGCCAGTAGAGAGAGACAGGGTGGGTGGAACACTGAAGCTTTCTTT.

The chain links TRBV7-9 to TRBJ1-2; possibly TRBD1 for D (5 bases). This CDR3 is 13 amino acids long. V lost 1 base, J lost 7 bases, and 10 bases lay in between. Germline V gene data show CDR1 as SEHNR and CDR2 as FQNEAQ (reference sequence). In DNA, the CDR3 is TGTGCCAGCAGCTTAGGGGGGGGACGTGGCTACACCTTC. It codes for CASSLGGGRGYTF.

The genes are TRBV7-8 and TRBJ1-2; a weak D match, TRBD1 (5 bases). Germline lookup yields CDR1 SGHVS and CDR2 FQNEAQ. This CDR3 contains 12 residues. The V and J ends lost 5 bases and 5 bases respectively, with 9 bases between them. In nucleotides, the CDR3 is TGTGCCAGCAGCGCGGGACCGTATGGCTACACCTTC. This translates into CASSAGPYGYTF.

CDR3 protein: CASSQILGREPYEQYF. The DNA for the CDR3 is TGTGCCAGCAGCCAAATCCTAGGGCGGGAGCCCTACGAGCAGTACTTC. The rearrangement joins TRBV14 to TRBJ2-7, with 7 bases identical to TRBD2. CDR1 is SGHDN, CDR2 FVKESK, per germline. V lost 2 bases and J lost 2; bases outside the gene matches: 9. CDR3 length equals 16 residues.

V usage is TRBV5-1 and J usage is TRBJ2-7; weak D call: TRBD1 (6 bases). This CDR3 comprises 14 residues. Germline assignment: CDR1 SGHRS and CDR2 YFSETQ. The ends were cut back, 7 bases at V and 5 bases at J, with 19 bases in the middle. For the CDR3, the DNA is TGCGCCAGCGCCCTCAGGGGCCCCCCCCACGAGCAGTACTTC. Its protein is CASALRGPPHEQYF.

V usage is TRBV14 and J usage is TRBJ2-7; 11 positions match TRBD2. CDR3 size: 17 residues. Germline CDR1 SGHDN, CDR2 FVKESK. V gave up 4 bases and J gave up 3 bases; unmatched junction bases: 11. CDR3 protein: CASSPGLAANEGYEQYF. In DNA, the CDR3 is TGTGCCAGCAGCCCGGGACTAGCGGCCAATGAGGGCTACGAGCAGTACTTC.

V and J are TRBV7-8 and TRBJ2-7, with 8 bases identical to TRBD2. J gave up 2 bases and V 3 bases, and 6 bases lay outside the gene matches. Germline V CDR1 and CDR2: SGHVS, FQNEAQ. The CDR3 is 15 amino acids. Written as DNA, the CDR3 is TGTGCCAGCAGCTTGGGGGGCGGGAGGCCCTACGAGCAGTACTTC. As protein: CASSLGGGRPYEQYF.

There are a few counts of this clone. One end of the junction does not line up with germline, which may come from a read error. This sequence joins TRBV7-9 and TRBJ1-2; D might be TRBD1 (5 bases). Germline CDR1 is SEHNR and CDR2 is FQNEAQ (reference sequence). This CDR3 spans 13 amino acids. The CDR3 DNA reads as TGTTCCAGCAGCTCCTGGGGGGGCTATGGCTACACCTTC. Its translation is CSSSSWGGYGYTF.

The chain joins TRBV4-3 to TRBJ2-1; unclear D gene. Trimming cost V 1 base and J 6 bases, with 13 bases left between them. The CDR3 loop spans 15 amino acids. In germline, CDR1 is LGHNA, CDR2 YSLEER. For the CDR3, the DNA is TGCGCCAGCAGCCAAGGAGCAGGTACACCCAATGAGCAGTTCTTC. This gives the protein CASSQGAGTPNEQFF.

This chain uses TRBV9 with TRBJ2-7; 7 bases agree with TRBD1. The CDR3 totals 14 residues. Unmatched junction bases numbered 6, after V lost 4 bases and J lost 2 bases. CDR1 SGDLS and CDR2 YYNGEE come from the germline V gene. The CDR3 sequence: CASSLQDRPYEQYF. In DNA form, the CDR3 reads TGTGCCAGCAGCCTACAGGACAGGCCCTACGAGCAGTACTTC.

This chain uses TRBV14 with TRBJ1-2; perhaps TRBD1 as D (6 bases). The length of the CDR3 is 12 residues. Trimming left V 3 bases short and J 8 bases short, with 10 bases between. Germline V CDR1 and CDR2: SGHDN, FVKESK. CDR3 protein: CASSQPQGGYTF. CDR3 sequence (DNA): TGTGCCAGCAGCCAGCCACAGGGCGGCTACACCTTC.

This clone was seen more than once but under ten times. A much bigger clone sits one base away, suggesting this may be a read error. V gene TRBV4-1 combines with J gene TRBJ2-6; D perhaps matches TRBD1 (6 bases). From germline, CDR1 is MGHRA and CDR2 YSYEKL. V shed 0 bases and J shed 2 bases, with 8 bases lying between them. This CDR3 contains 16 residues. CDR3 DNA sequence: TGCGCCAGCAGCCAAGATGGGACAACTGGGGCCAACGTCCTGACTTTC. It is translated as CASSQDGTTGANVLTF.

As DNA, the CDR3 is TGTGCCAGCAGTTTAACGGGACAGGTTGGAAATCAGCCCCAGCATTTT. The encoded protein is CASSLTGQVGNQPQHF. The chain has TRBV6-5 and TRBJ1-5; 8 nucleotides agree with TRBD1. The CDR3 extends over 16 amino acids. Per germline, CDR1 MNHEY and CDR2 SVGAGI. Trimming cost V 4 bases and J 4 bases; bases outside gene matches: 9.

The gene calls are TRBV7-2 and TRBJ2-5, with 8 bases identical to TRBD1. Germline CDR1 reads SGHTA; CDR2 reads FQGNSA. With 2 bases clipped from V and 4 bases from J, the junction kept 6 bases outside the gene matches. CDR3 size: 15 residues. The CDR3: CASSLYQGAVETQYF. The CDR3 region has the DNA TGTGCCAGCAGCTTATATCAGGGGGCCGTAGAGACCCAGTACTTC.

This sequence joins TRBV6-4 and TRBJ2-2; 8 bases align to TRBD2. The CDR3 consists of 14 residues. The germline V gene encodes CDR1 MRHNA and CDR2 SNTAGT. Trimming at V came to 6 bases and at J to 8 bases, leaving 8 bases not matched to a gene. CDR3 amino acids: CASSEAGGSGELFF. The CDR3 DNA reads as TGTGCCAGCAGCGAGGCGGGAGGATCAGGGGAGCTGTTTTTT.

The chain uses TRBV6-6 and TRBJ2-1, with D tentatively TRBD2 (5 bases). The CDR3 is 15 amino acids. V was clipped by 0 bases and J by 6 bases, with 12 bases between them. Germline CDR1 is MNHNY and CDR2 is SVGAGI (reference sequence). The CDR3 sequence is CASSYSRAGSNEQFF. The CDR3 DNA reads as TGTGCCAGCAGTTACTCGAGGGCAGGCTCCAATGAGCAGTTCTTC.

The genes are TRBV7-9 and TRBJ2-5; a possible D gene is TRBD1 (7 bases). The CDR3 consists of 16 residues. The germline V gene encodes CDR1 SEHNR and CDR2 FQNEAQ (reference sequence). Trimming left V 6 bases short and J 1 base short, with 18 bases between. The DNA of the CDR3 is TGTGCCAGCAGTCTCGGGAACAGGGGACTCCAAGAGACCCAGTACTTC. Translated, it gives CASSLGNRGLQETQYF.

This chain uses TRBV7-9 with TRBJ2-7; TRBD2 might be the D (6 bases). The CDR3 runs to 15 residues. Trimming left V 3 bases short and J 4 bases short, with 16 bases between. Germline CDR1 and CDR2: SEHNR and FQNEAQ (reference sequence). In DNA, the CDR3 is TGTGCCAGCAGCTTTCTCGGCAGACTAGAGTACGAGCAGTACTTC. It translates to CASSFLGRLEYEQYF.

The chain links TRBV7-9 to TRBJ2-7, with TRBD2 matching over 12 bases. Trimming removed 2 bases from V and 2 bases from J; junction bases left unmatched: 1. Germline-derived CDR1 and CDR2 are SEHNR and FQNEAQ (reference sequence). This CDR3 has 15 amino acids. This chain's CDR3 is CASSLTSGGTYEQYF. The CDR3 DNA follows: TGTGCCAGCAGCTTAACTAGCGGGGGGACCTACGAGCAGTACTTC.